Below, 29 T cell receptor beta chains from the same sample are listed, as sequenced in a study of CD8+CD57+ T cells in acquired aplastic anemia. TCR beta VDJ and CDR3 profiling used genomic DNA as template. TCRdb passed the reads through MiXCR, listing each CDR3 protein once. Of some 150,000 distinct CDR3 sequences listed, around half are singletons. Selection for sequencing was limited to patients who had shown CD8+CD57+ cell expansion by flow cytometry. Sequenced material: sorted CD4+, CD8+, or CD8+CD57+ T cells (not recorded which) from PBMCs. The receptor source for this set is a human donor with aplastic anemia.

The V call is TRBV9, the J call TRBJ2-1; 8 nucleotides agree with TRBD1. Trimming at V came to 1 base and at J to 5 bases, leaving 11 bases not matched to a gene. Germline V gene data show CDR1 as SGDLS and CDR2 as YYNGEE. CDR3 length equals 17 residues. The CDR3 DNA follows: TGTGCCAGCAGCGTATCAGGTGGACAGGGCAACCACAATGAGCAGTTCTTC. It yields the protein CASSVSGGQGNHNEQFF.

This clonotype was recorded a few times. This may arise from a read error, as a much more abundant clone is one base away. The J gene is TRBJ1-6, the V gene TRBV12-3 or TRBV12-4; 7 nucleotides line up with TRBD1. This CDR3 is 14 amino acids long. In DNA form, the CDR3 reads TGTGCCAGCAGCCGACAGGGTCGGAATTCACCCCGCCACTTT. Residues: CASSRQGRNSPRHF.

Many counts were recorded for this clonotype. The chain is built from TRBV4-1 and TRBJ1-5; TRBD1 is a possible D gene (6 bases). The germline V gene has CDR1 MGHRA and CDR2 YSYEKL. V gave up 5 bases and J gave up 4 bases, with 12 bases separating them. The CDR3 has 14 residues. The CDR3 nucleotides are TGCGCCAGCAGCGAACCCACAGGGAATCAGCCCCAGCATTTT. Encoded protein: CASSEPTGNQPQHF.

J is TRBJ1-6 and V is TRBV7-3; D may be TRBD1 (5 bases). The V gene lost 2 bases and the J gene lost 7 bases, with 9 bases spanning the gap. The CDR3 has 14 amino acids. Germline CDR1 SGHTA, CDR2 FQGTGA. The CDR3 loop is CASSLSGPNSPLHF. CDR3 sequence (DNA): TGTGCCAGCAGCTTATCAGGGCCCAATTCACCCCTCCACTTT. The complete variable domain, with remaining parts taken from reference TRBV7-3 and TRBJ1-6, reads GAGVSQTPSNKVTEKGKYVELRCDPISGHTALYWYRQSLGQGPEFLIYFQGTGAADDSGLPNDRFFAVRPEGSVSTLKIQRTERGDSAVYLCASSLSGPNSPLHFGNGTRLTVT.

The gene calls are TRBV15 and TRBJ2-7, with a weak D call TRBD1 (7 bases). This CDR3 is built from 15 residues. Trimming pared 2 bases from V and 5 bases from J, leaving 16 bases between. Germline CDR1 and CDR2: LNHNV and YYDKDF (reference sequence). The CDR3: CATSRFEAGQNEQYF. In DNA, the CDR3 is TGTGCCACCAGCAGATTCGAGGCGGGACAGAACGAGCAGTACTTC.

CDR3 in amino acids: CASSWKDRDSYEQYF. CDR3 nucleotides: TGTGCCAGCAGTTGGAAGGACAGGGACTCCTACGAGCAGTACTTC. The chain has TRBV7-3 and TRBJ2-7; the match to TRBD1 covers 8 bases. V lost 6 bases to trimming and J lost 0 bases; unmatched junction nucleotides: 7. The CDR3 covers 15 residues. In germline, CDR1 is SGHTA, CDR2 FQGTGA.

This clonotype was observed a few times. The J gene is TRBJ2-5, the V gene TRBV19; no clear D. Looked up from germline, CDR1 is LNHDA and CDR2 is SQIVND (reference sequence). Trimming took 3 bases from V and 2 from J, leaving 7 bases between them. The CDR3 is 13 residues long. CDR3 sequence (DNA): TGTGCCAGTAGTATTGGGCAACAAGAGACCCAGTACTTC. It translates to CASSIGQQETQYF.

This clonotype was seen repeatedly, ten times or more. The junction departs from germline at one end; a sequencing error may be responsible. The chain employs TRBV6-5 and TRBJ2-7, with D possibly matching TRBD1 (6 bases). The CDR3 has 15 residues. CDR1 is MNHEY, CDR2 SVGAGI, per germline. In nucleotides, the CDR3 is TGTGTCAGCAGTTATACAGGGCCTAACCCCTACGAGCAGTACTTC. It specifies CVSSYTGPNPYEQYF.

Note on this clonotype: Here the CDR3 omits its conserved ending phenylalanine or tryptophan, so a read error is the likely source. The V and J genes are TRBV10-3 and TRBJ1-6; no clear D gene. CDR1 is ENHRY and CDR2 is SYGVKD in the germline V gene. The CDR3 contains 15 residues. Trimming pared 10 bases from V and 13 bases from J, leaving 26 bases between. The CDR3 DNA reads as TGTGCCAGCTCCCGAGAGAACCGGGCCGCGTCGCCCCTCCACCTT. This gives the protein CASSRENRAASPLHL.

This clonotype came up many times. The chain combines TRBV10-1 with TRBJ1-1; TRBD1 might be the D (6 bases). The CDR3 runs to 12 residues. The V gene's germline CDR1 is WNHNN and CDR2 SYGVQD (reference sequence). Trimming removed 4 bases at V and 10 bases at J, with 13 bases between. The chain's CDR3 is CASSGSGGGAFF. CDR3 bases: TGCGCCAGCAGTGGAAGTGGAGGGGGAGCTTTCTTT.

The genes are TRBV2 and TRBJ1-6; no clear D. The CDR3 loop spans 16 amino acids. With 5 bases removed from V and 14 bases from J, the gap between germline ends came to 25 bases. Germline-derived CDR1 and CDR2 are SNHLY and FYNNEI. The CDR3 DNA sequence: TGTGCCAGCAGTAGCCAGGACCGGGGTTTCGGCTTAGCCCTCCACTTT. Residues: CASSSQDRGFGLALHF.

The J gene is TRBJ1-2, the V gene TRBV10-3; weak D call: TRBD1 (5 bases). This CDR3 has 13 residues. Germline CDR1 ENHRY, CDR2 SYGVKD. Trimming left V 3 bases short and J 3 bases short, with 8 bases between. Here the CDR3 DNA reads TGTGCCATCAGTGAAAGGGGTGACTATGGCTACACCTTC. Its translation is CAISERGDYGYTF.

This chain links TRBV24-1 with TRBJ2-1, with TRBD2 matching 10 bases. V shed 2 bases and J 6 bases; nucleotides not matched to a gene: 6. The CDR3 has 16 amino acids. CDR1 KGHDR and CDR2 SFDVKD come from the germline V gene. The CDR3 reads CATSDYGTSVGNEQFF. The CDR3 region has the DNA TGTGCCACCAGTGATTATGGGACTAGCGTCGGCAATGAGCAGTTCTTC.

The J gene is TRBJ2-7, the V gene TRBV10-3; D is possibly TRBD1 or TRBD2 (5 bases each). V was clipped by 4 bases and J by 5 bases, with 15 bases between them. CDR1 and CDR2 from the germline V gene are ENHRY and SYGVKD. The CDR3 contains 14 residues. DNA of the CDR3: TGTGCCATCAGTGTTGAAGGGGACGTCCACGAGCAGTACTTC. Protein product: CAISVEGDVHEQYF.

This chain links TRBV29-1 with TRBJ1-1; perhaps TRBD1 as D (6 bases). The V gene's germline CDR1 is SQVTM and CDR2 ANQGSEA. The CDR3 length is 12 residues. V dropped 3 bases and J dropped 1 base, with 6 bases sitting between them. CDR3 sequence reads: CSVDRGNTEAFF. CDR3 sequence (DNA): TGCAGCGTTGACAGGGGGAACACTGAAGCTTTCTTT.

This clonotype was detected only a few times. Here the CDR3 reads CASSSPGQGAVDQPQHF. The CDR3 DNA reads as TGTGCCAGCAGTTCGCCGGGACAGGGGGCGGTTGATCAGCCCCAGCATTTT. The genes are TRBV6-2 or TRBV6-3 and TRBJ1-5, with TRBD1 matching 12 bases. CDR1 and CDR2 from the germline V gene are MNHEY and SVGEGT. The CDR3 is made up of 17 amino acids. J gave up 5 bases and V 4 bases, and 9 bases lay outside the gene matches.

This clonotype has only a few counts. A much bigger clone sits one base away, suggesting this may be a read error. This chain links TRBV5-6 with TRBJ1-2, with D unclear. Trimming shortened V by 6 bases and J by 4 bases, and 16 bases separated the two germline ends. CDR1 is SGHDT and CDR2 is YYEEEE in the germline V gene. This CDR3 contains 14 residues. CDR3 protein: CASTTSDGSYGYTF. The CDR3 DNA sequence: TGTGCCAGCACCACTTCGGACGGATCCTATGGCTACACCTTC.

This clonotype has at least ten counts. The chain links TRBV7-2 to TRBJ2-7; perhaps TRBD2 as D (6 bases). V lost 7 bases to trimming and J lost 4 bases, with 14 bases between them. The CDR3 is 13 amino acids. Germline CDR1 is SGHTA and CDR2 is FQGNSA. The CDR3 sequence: CASNPGGAYEQYF. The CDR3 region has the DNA TGTGCCAGCAACCCCGGGGGAGCTTACGAGCAGTACTTC. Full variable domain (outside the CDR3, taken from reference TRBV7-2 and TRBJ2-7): GAGVSQSPSNKVTEKGKDVELRCDPISGHTALYWYRQSLGQGLEFLIYFQGNSAPDKSGLPSDRFSAERTGGSVSTLTIQRTQQEDSAVYLCASNPGGAYEQYFGPGTRLTVT.

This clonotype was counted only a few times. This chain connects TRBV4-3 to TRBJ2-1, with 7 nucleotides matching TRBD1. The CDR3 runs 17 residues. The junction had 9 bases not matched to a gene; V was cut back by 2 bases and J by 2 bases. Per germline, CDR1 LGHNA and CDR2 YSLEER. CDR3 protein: CASSQSGRQGAYNEQFF. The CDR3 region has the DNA TGCGCCAGCAGCCAATCGGGCCGGCAGGGGGCCTACAATGAGCAGTTCTTC.

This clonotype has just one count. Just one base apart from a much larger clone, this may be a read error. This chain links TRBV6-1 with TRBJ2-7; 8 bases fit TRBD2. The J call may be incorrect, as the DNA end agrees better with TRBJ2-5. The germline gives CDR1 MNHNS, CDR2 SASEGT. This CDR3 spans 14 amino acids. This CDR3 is CASRRPGLGETQYF. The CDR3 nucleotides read TGTGCCAGCAGAAGGCCGGGACTAGGGGAGACCCAGTACTTC.

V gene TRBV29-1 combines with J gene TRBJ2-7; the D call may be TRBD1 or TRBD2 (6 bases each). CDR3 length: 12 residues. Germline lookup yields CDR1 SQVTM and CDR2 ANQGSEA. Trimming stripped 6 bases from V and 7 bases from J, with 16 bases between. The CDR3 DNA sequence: TGCAGCGTCAACGGAGGGGGTCTGGAGCAGTACTTC. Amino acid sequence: CSVNGGGLEQYF.

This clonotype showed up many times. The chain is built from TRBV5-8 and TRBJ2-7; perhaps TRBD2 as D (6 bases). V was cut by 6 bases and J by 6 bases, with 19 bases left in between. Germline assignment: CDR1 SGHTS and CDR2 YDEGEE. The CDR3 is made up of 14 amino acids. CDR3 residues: CASISGRGEPEQYF. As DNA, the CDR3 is TGTGCCAGCATATCCGGACGCGGGGAACCCGAGCAGTACTTC.

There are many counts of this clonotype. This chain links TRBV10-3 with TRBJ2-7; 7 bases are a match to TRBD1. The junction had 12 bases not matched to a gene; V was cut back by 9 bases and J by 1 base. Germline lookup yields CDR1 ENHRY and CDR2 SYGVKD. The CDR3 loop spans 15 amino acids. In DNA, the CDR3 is TGTGCCATTGCCGATTCGAGACAGGGTTCCTACGAGCAGTACTTC. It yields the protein CAIADSRQGSYEQYF.

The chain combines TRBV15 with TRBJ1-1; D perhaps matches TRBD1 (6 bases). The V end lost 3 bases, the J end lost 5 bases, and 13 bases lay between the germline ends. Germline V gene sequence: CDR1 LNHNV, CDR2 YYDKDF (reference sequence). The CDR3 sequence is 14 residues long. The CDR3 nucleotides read TGTGCCACCAGCAGCACAGGGTCGAGTACTGAAGCTTTCTTT. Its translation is CATSSTGSSTEAFF.

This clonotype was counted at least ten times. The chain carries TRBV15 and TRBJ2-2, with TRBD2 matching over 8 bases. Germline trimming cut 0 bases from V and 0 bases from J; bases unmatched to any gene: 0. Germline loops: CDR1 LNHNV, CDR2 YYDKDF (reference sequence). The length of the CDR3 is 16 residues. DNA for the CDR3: TGTGCCACCAGCAGAGAAGCGGGGGCGAACACCGGGGAGCTGTTTTTT. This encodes CATSREAGANTGELFF.

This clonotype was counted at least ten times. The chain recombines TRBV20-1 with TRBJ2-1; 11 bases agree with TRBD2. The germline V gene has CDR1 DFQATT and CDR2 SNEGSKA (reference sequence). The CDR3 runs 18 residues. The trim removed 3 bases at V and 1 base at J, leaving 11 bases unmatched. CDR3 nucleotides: TGCAGTGCTAGGAGCCTAGCGGGGGGCCAAGCTTCCTACAATGAGCAGTTCTTC. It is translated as CSARSLAGGQASYNEQFF.

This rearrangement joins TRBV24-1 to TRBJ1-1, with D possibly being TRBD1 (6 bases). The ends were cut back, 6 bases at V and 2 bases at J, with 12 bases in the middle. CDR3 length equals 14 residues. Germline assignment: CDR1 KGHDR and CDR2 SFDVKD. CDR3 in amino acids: CATSWGLRNTEAFF. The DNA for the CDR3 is TGTGCCACCAGTTGGGGGCTTCGCAACACTGAAGCTTTCTTT.

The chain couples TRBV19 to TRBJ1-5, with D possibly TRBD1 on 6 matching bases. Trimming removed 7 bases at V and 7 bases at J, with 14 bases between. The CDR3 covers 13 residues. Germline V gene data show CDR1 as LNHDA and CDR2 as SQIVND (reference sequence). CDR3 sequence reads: CASTTGRQQPQHF. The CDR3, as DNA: TGTGCCAGTACAACAGGGAGACAACAGCCCCAGCATTTT.

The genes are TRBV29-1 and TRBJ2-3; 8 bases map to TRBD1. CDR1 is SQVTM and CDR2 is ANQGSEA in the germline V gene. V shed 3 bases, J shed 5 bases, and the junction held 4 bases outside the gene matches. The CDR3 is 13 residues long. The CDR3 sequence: CSVDGQGIDTQYF. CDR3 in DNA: TGCAGCGTTGACGGACAGGGAATAGATACGCAGTATTTT.